The T cell receptor (beta chain) under discussion was sequenced for a study of post-analysis software for immune sequencing data. Whole-study results and caveats: A handful of TRBV segments appeared more often in patients than in controls, and TRBV5-6, TRBV5-1 and TRBV20-1 were among these.

V was pared by 4 bases and J by 2 bases, with 17 bases between. Germline assignment: CDR1 LGHNA and CDR2 YNFKEQ. There are 16 residues in the CDR3. Unique molecular identifiers featured in each of the TCR beta cDNA libraries. TCRdb re-analysed the PCR reads in MiXCR, keeping a single row per CDR3 protein. The profile shows over 300,000 distinct CDR3 sequences, roughly 38% of them singletons. A word on this clonotype: Its cognate antigen is unknown.

The sequenced material came from blood. The chain uses TRBV4-2 and TRBJ1-2; TRBD1 might be the D (6 bases). The clonotype originates from a girl aged 5 to 17 with multiple sclerosis. The CDR3 protein is CASSPEGGELNYGYTF. CDR3 nucleotides: TGTGCCAGCAGCCCCGAGGGGGGGGAGCTAAACTATGGCTACACCTTC.